The 8 T cell receptor beta chains listed next were all sequenced from one sample in a study of lymphopenia after photon versus proton radiotherapy. The data were produced by immunoSEQ multiplex PCR, yet TCRdb's version contains in-frame clones alone and is incomplete. This repertoire shows over 55,000 clones, approximately 87% found once; its top ten account for 11%. The material was peripheral blood, obtained from a patient treated with proton-based radiotherapy. These receptors all stem from a man older than 75 with esophageal cancer.

The chain carries TRBV6-1 and TRBJ1-5; no reliable D call. CDR1 and CDR2 (germline): MNHNS, SASEGT. This CDR3 is 13 amino acids long. V lost 6 bases to trimming and J lost 5 bases, with 11 bases between them. CDR3 in DNA: TGTGCCAGCAGCGCCCAACCTCATCAGCCCCAGCATTTT. Protein: CASSAQPHQPQHF.

The rearrangement links TRBV7-2 to TRBJ1-2; 7 bases agree with TRBD1. Germline CDR1 is SGHTA and CDR2 is FQGNSA. V shed 0 bases and J 0 bases; nucleotides not matched to a gene: 7. The CDR3 extends over 17 amino acids. The CDR3: CASSLAAGGSANYGYTF. The CDR3, as DNA: TGTGCCAGCAGCTTAGCGGCAGGGGGTTCCGCTAACTATGGCTACACCTTC.

The genes are TRBV11-2 and TRBJ2-3; the D is unclear. Trimming shortened V by 1 base and J by 2 bases, and 4 bases separated the two germline ends. Germline CDR1 is SGHAT and CDR2 is FQNNGV. The CDR3 sequence is 13 residues long. The CDR3 region has the DNA TGTGCCAGCAGCTTAGGCAACACAGATACGCAGTATTTT. Translating gives CASSLGNTDTQYF.

The genes are TRBV2 and TRBJ1-3; tentative D call: TRBD1 (5 bases). V was clipped by 7 bases and J by 2 bases, with 9 bases between them. CDR1 and CDR2 (germline): SNHLY, FYNNEI. The CDR3 is 13 amino acids. The DNA for the CDR3 is TGTGCCAGCAAAGAGGGGCCTGGAAACACCATATATTTT. Its translation: CASKEGPGNTIYF.

The V call is TRBV6-1, the J call TRBJ1-3; D is unresolved. This CDR3 is 14 amino acids long. CDR1 is MNHNS and CDR2 is SASEGT in the germline V gene. Trimming took off 7 bases at V and 4 bases at J, with 14 bases between the two ends. CDR3 nucleotides: TGTGCCAGCATGCTCATGTGGACCGGAAACACCATATATTTT. This codes for CASMLMWTGNTIYF.

This clone was counted once. V is TRBV7-9 and J is TRBJ2-3; D is possibly TRBD1 (6 bases). Between the trimmed V and J ends, which lost 5 bases and 0 bases, there was a span of 12 bases. CDR1 is SEHNR, CDR2 FQNEAQ, per germline (reference sequence). There are 15 residues in the CDR3. The CDR3 loop is CASSRPGVSTDTQYF. CDR3 sequence (DNA): TGTGCCAGCAGCCGTCCAGGGGTTAGCACAGATACGCAGTATTTT. Full variable domain (remainder filled in from reference TRBV7-9 and TRBJ2-3): DTGVSQNPRHKITKRGQNVTFRCDPISEHNRLYWYRQTLGQGPEFLTYFQNEAQLEKSRLLSDRFSAERPKGSFSTLEIQRTEQGDSAMYLCASSRPGVSTDTQYFGPGTRLTVL.

This chain connects TRBV15 to TRBJ1-1, with D hard to call. Germline V gene data show CDR1 as LNHNV and CDR2 as YYDKDF (reference sequence). Trimming removed 3 bases from V and 3 bases from J, with 11 bases in between. CDR3 length equals 14 residues. The DNA for the CDR3 is TGTGCCACCAGCAGGACCGGGGATTACACTGAAGCTTTCTTT. Residues: CATSRTGDYTEAFF.

The chain carries TRBV7-6 and TRBJ2-1; the match to TRBD2 covers 12 bases. The CDR3 contains 21 residues. V lost 3 bases to trimming and J lost 8 bases; unmatched junction nucleotides: 23. CDR1 and CDR2 (germline): SGHVS, FNYEAQ. Here the CDR3 reads CASSFSPGQGHLAGGSHEQFF. CDR3 DNA sequence: TGTGCCAGCAGCTTCTCACCGGGACAGGGGCACCTAGCGGGAGGGAGTCATGAGCAGTTCTTC.